This T cell receptor (beta chain) was obtained from a study of cytomegalovirus exposure and HLA in healthy donors. The CDR3 has 16 residues. The V and J ends lost 4 bases and 2 bases respectively, with 17 bases between them. CDR1 is SGDLS, CDR2 YYNGEE, per germline. Data came from immunoSEQ multiplex PCR; TCRdb stores just in-frame clones and leaves some out. The sample consists of roughly 70,000 clones, approximately 95% of them appearing once. Of note for this clone: Its antigen remains unidentified.

General study results and limits: Rare sequences made up most TCRs, while some public TCRs were found in many donors. The authors listed 150 to 200 TCR beta chains as cytomegalovirus-associated. Within the 130 or so validation repertoires, first-cohort TCR clusters tended to co-occur, according to a later analysis.

J is TRBJ2-3 and V is TRBV9; possible D gene TRBD2, 5 bases. The source material was PBMCs. The TCR originated in a man aged 18 to 30 in good health and CMV-seronegative. DNA of the CDR3: TGTGCCAGCAGCTCCAGCCCGCCAGCGGTCACAGATACGCAGTATTTT. Its protein product is CASSSSPPAVTDTQYF. Using reference TRBV9 and TRBJ2-3 for the parts outside the CDR3, the full variable domain is DSGVTQTPKHLITATGQRVTLRCSPRSGDLSVYWYQQSLDQGLQFLIQYYNGEERAKGNILERFSAQQFPDLHSELNLSSLELGDSALYFCASSSSPPAVTDTQYFGPGTRLTVL.